These 10 T cell receptor beta chains were sequenced from one sample in a study of neurological immune-mediated disorders. Via MiXCR, TCRdb re-called the 5' RACE reads, giving one row per CDR3 protein. The sample yields about 27,000 distinct CDR3 sequences, over 20% seen once. Sequencing was performed on PBMCs. The receptors shown here come from a woman aged 60-75 years in good health.

This clonotype was seen repeatedly, ten times or more. This rearrangement joins TRBV6-2 or TRBV6-3 to TRBJ1-4; D uncertain. CDR3 size: 17 residues. Trimming cost V 0 bases and J 0 bases, with 11 bases left between them. Germline V CDR1 and CDR2: MNHEY, SVGEGT. CDR3 loop: CASSYSLRVTTNEKLFF. The CDR3 DNA reads as TGTGCCAGCAGTTACTCGTTGAGGGTAACAACTAATGAAAAACTGTTTTTT.

This clonotype has at least ten counts. The V gene is TRBV15, the J gene TRBJ2-5; 11 positions match TRBD2. The J segment lost 2 bases and the V segment lost 2 bases, leaving 4 bases of the junction unmatched. The CDR3 consists of 16 residues. In germline, CDR1 is LNHNV, CDR2 YYDKDF (reference sequence). In DNA form, the CDR3 reads TGTGCCACCAGCAGAAGAATAGCGGGAGGGCAAGAGACCCAGTACTTC. This translates into CATSRRIAGGQETQYF.

This clonotype was seen at least ten times. The CDR3 protein is CASSQKPPVGESSGANVLTF. The DNA of the CDR3 is TGCGCCAGCAGCCAAAAACCGCCAGTCGGAGAAAGCTCTGGGGCCAACGTCCTGACTTTC. This chain joins TRBV4-1 and TRBJ2-6, with D hard to call. The V end lost 2 bases, the J end lost 0 bases, and 20 bases lay between the germline ends. The CDR3 sequence is 20 residues long. CDR1 and CDR2 from the germline V gene are MGHRA and YSYEKL.

This clonotype was seen at least ten times. A read error may explain this, as a much larger clone is one base away. The rearrangement uses TRBV29-1 and TRBJ1-2; 7 bases fit TRBD1. CDR1 SQVTM and CDR2 ANQGSEA come from the germline V gene. Losses at the gene ends were 3 bases for V and 8 bases for J; bases not matched to a gene: 9. The CDR3 has 13 amino acids. CDR3 region: CSVDTDRVVGYTF. CDR3 DNA sequence: TGCAGCGTTGACACAGACAGGGTTGTGGGCTACACCTTC.

There are many counts of this clonotype. This sequence joins TRBV11-2 and TRBJ2-7; 8 bases line up with TRBD1. Trimming at V came to 3 bases and at J to 3 bases, leaving 4 bases not matched to a gene. The CDR3 covers 14 residues. In germline, CDR1 is SGHAT, CDR2 FQNNGV. CDR3 in DNA: TGTGCCAGCAGCTTGGGACAGGTGATCTACGAGCAGTACTTC. It codes for CASSLGQVIYEQYF. Filled out from reference TRBV11-2 and TRBJ2-7, the complete variable domain reads EAGVAQSPRYKIIEKRQSVAFWCNPISGHATLYWYQQILGQGPKLLIQFQNNGVVDDSQLPKDRFSAERLKGVDSTLKIQPAKLEDSAVYLCASSLGQVIYEQYFGPGTRLTVT.

This clonotype was seen many times. V gene TRBV5-1 combines with J gene TRBJ2-1; the D gene is possibly TRBD2 (6 bases). The germline V gene has CDR1 SGHRS and CDR2 YFSETQ. The CDR3 covers 17 residues. V lost 0 bases and J lost 0, with 13 bases in between. The DNA of the CDR3 is TGCGCCAGCAGCTTGGGGTCCGGGAGCAGCTCCTACAATGAGCAGTTCTTC. This encodes CASSLGSGSSSYNEQFF.

The sample holds a few counts of this clonotype. The J gene is TRBJ2-2, the V gene TRBV7-2; D is possibly TRBD1 (6 bases). In germline, CDR1 is SGHTA, CDR2 FQGNSA. Trimming left V 5 bases short and J 6 bases short, with 13 bases between. The CDR3 length is 14 residues. Written as DNA, the CDR3 is TGTGCCAGCAGCCAGGGGCACGGGGCCGGGGAGCTGTTTTTT. Its protein product is CASSQGHGAGELFF.

In its sample, this clonotype was seen many times. This sequence joins TRBV11-1 and TRBJ2-1; D is perhaps TRBD2 (7 bases). The CDR3 spans 19 residues. V lost 5 bases, J lost 8 bases, and 31 bases lay in between. Germline V CDR1 and CDR2: SGHAT, FQDESV (reference sequence). CDR3 sequence (DNA): TGTGCCAGCAGCCGCCATCGAAGGGGGGGGATCTCGATAGTTGATGAGCAGTTCTTC. This gives the protein CASSRHRRGGISIVDEQFF. Using reference TRBV11-1 and TRBJ2-1 for the parts outside the CDR3, the full variable domain is EAEVAQSPRYKITEKSQAVAFWCDPISGHATLYWYRQILGQGPELLVQFQDESVVDDSQLPKDRFSAERLKGVDSTLKIQPAELGDSAMYLCASSRHRRGGISIVDEQFFGPGTRLTVL.

This clonotype was recorded many times. J is TRBJ2-4 and V is TRBV5-1; 9 bases line up with TRBD2. This CDR3 is built from 17 residues. V trimming: 0 bases; J trimming: 2 bases; junction bases outside the gene matches: 6. Germline V gene sequence: CDR1 SGHRS, CDR2 YFSETQ. CDR3 DNA: TGCGCCAGCAGCTTGGCCCGGACTAGCGTTTCCAAAAACATTCAGTACTTC. It specifies CASSLARTSVSKNIQYF. Using reference TRBV5-1 and TRBJ2-4 for the parts outside the CDR3, the full variable domain is KAGVTQTPRYLIKTRGQQVTLSCSPISGHRSVSWYQQTPGQGLQFLFEYFSETQRNKGNFPGRFSGRQFSNSRSEMNVSTLELGDSALYLCASSLARTSVSKNIQYFGAGTRLSVL.

By sample fraction, this clonotype is medium-sized. The genes are TRBV4-3 and TRBJ2-7, with 8 bases matching TRBD1. The germline V gene encodes CDR1 LGHNA and CDR2 YSLEER. This CDR3 has 16 residues. V dropped 0 bases and J dropped 1; count of bases not matched to a gene: 5. CDR3 sequence: CASSQDLGTGSYEQYF. In nucleotides, the CDR3 is TGCGCCAGCAGCCAAGATTTAGGGACAGGATCCTACGAGCAGTACTTC.